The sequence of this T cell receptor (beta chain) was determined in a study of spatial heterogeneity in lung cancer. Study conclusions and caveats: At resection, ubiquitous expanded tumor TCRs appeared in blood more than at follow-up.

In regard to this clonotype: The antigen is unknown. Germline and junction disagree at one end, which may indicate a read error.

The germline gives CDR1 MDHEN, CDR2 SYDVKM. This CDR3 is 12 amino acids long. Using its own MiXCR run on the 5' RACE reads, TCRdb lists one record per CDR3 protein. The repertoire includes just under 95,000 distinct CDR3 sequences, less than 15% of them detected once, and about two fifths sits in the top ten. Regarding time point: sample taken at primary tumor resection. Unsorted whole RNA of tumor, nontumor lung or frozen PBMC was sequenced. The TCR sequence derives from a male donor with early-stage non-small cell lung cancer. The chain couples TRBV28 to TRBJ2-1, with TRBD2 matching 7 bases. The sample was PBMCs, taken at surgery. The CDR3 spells CASSLRHRDYRF. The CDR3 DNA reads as TGTGCCAGCAGTTTAAGACACCGGGACTACCGATTC.